Listed here are 28 T cell receptor beta chains from one sample, sequenced in a study of cytomegalovirus exposure and HLA in healthy donors. Vbeta (60) and Jbeta (13) primers were used in the PCR. Sequencing used immunoSEQ multiplex PCR; TCRdb keeps in-frame clones, though not all of them. The table records around 100,000 clones, just under 85% of them present only once. The specimen sequenced was PBMCs. All receptors come from a young woman in good health and CMV-seropositive.

This clone showed up just once. The chain recombines TRBV15 with TRBJ2-2; 8 positions match TRBD1. The V gene's germline CDR1 is LNHNV and CDR2 YYDKDF (reference sequence). V dropped 0 bases and J dropped 6; count of bases not matched to a gene: 9. The CDR3 length is 17 residues. The CDR3 sequence is CATSRDLTGALAGELFF. CDR3 bases: TGTGCCACCAGCAGAGATTTGACAGGGGCTCTTGCCGGGGAGCTGTTTTTT.

The J gene is TRBJ1-1, the V gene TRBV5-1; D is ambiguous. Germline V gene data show CDR1 as SGHRS and CDR2 as YFSETQ. The CDR3 is made up of 14 amino acids. With 0 bases removed from V and 8 bases from J, the gap between germline ends came to 14 bases. This chain's CDR3 is CASSLERGTDEAFF. The CDR3 coding sequence is TGCGCCAGCAGCTTGGAACGAGGAACCGACGAAGCTTTCTTT.

The rearrangement joins TRBV28 to TRBJ2-3; a weak D match, TRBD2 (5 bases). V gave up 3 bases and J gave up 2 bases, with 15 bases separating them. Germline V gives CDR1 MDHEN, CDR2 SYDVKM. There are 16 residues in the CDR3. CDR3: CASSFPSGALTDTQYF. The DNA for the CDR3 is TGTGCCAGCAGTTTCCCAAGCGGAGCTCTCACAGATACGCAGTATTTT. Based on the CDR3 plus reference TRBV28 and TRBJ2-3, the full variable domain is DVKVTQSSRYLVKRTGEKVFLECVQDMDHENMFWYRQDPGLGLRLIYFSYDVKMKEKGDIPEGYSVSREKKERFSLILESASTNQTSMYLCASSFPSGALTDTQYFGPGTRLTVL.

The gene calls are TRBV9 and TRBJ1-2, with D hard to call. This CDR3 is 13 amino acids long. The V gene's germline CDR1 is SGDLS and CDR2 YYNGEE. V shed 2 bases and J shed 4 bases, with 9 bases lying between them. The CDR3 nucleotides read TGTGCCAGCAGCGTCGGGGAGACCTATGGCTACACCTTC. As protein: CASSVGETYGYTF.

The chain joins TRBV7-2 to TRBJ2-1; tentative D call: TRBD2 (6 bases). CDR1 SGHTA and CDR2 FQGNSA come from the germline V gene. Trimming took off 3 bases at V and 7 bases at J, with 13 bases between the two ends. The CDR3 contains 14 residues. DNA for the CDR3: TGTGCCAGCAGCTTGTCCGGGGGAACGAATGAGCAGTTCTTC. This encodes CASSLSGGTNEQFF.

This chain joins TRBV5-1 and TRBJ2-7; 8 bases fit TRBD1. In germline, CDR1 is SGHRS, CDR2 YFSETQ. V was clipped by 5 bases and J by 1 base; unmatched bases: 2. The CDR3 totals 13 residues. CDR3 bases: TGCGCCAGCAGTAGGACAGGGTCCTACGAGCAGTACTTC. Translating it yields CASSRTGSYEQYF.

The J gene is TRBJ2-7, the V gene TRBV2; 12 bases are shared with TRBD2. CDR3 length equals 18 residues. Trimming removed 7 bases from V and 0 bases from J; junction bases left unmatched: 13. CDR1 is SNHLY, CDR2 FYNNEI, per germline. The CDR3 loop reads CASTPGLAGLASSYEQYF. In DNA, the CDR3 is TGTGCCAGCACCCCGGGACTAGCGGGCCTCGCGAGCTCCTACGAGCAGTACTTC.

The CDR3 loop reads CASSGLSGIPDTQYF. Written as DNA, the CDR3 is TGTGCCAGCAGCGGACTTAGCGGGATTCCAGATACGCAGTATTTT. The genes are TRBV7-6 and TRBJ2-3, with 8 positions matching TRBD2. This CDR3 contains 15 residues. J lost 4 bases, V lost 5 bases, and 8 bases had no gene match. Germline V gene sequence: CDR1 SGHVS, CDR2 FNYEAQ.

This clone was observed a single time. The rearrangement uses TRBV7-3 and TRBJ2-1; TRBD2 aligns across 8 bases. V dropped 2 bases and J dropped 4; count of bases not matched to a gene: 4. This CDR3 spans 15 amino acids. Germline-derived CDR1 and CDR2 are SGHTA and FQGTGA. The CDR3 coding sequence is TGTGCCAGCAGCTTACAACTAGCGGATTACAATGAGCAGTTCTTC. This encodes CASSLQLADYNEQFF.

The chain joins TRBV4-1 to TRBJ2-7, with 9 bases aligning to TRBD1. The germline V gene encodes CDR1 MGHRA and CDR2 YSYEKL. The CDR3 sequence is 14 residues long. J was trimmed by 6 bases and V by 4 bases; bases with no gene match: 7. DNA of the CDR3: TGCGCCAGCAGCCCTGGGACAGGGAAAAGCGAGCAGTACTTC. Its protein is CASSPGTGKSEQYF.

This clone was picked up a small number of times. The rearrangement joins TRBV6-1 to TRBJ1-6; D is unresolved. Germline V gene lookup returns CDR1 MNHNS and CDR2 SASEGT. Trimming took off 4 bases at V and 6 bases at J, with 13 bases between the two ends. The CDR3 is 15 residues long. CDR3: CASSVRASGNSPLHF. In DNA form, the CDR3 reads TGTGCCAGCAGTGTTAGAGCCTCCGGTAATTCACCCCTCCACTTT.

J is TRBJ2-1 and V is TRBV18, with a tentative D call TRBD1 (6 bases). Trimming took off 4 bases at V and 8 bases at J, with 15 bases between the two ends. Germline CDR1 is KGHSH and CDR2 is LQKENI. This CDR3 is built from 14 residues. CDR3 in amino acids: CASSQETGSDEQFF. Here the CDR3 DNA reads TGTGCCAGCTCACAGGAAACAGGGTCCGATGAGCAGTTCTTC.

The chain uses TRBV15 and TRBJ2-5; 10 bases map to TRBD2. This CDR3 comprises 15 residues. Losses at the gene ends were 4 bases for V and 3 bases for J; bases not matched to a gene: 5. Germline CDR1 LNHNV, CDR2 YYDKDF (reference sequence). CDR3 in amino acids: CATSTTAGGEETQYF. CDR3 DNA: TGTGCCACCAGCACCACAGCGGGGGGGGAAGAGACCCAGTACTTC.

This clone was counted a single time. The chain uses TRBV6-1 and TRBJ1-4; D perhaps matches TRBD1 (5 bases). CDR1 is MNHNS, CDR2 SASEGT, per germline. CDR3 length: 13 amino acids. The V end lost 6 bases, the J end lost 2 bases, and 7 bases lay between the germline ends. Here the CDR3 reads CASSRVTNEKLFF. The CDR3 DNA reads TGTGCCAGCAGCAGGGTTACTAATGAAAAACTGTTTTTT.

The CDR3: CASSSSGGPSSYNEQFF. CDR3 bases: TGTGCCAGCAGTTCTAGCGGCGGGCCCAGCTCCTACAATGAGCAGTTCTTC. V gene TRBV25-1 combines with J gene TRBJ2-1; 7 positions agree with TRBD2. J gave up 0 bases and V 5 bases, and 10 bases lay outside the gene matches. Per the germline V gene, CDR1 is MGHDK and CDR2 is SYGVNS. The CDR3 covers 17 residues.

The rearrangement links TRBV5-1 to TRBJ1-1; 7 nucleotides agree with TRBD1. The germline gives CDR1 SGHRS, CDR2 YFSETQ. The V segment lost 0 bases and the J segment 4 bases; nucleotides outside the gene matches: 6. There are 15 residues in the CDR3. The CDR3 DNA follows: TGCGCCAGCAGCTTGGAGGGGGCTATGGGCACTGAAGCTTTCTTT. This gives the protein CASSLEGAMGTEAFF.

This clone was seen just once. Here the CDR3 reads CASSLGGGTRPDTQYF. The CDR3 DNA reads TGTGCCAGCAGCTTGGGGGGAGGTACTAGGCCAGATACGCAGTATTTT. V and J are TRBV5-6 and TRBJ2-3; a possible D gene is TRBD2 (6 bases). This CDR3 region has 16 residues. In germline, CDR1 is SGHDT, CDR2 YYEEEE. The V and J ends lost 0 bases and 4 bases respectively, with 15 bases between them.

This clone has just a few counts. The chain links TRBV6-6 to TRBJ1-1; TRBD1 agrees at 7 bases. Germline loops: CDR1 MNHNY, CDR2 SVGAGI (reference sequence). The CDR3 spans 10 residues. The trim removed 10 bases at V and 7 bases at J, leaving 3 bases unmatched. CDR3 protein: CATGTVEAFF. The CDR3 bases are TGTGCCACCGGGACAGTTGAAGCTTTCTTT.

The gene calls are TRBV5-1 and TRBJ1-5; a weak D match, TRBD1 (6 bases). Looked up from germline, CDR1 is SGHRS and CDR2 is YFSETQ. V was pared by 0 bases and J by 4 bases, with 8 bases between. The CDR3 has 14 amino acids. In DNA, the CDR3 is TGCGCCAGCAGCTTGGGACAGGAGAATCAGCCCCAGCATTTT. Its translation: CASSLGQENQPQHF.

In this sample, this clone turned up once. The rearrangement uses TRBV28 and TRBJ1-5; TRBD1 matches at 8 bases. V shed 5 bases and J 5 bases; nucleotides not matched to a gene: 5. The CDR3 sequence is 14 residues long. Germline values: CDR1 MDHEN, CDR2 SYDVKM. Written as DNA, the CDR3 is TGTGCCAGCAGTACCTACAGGGGGGATCAGCCCCAGCATTTT. Amino acids: CASSTYRGDQPQHF.

The chain employs TRBV5-4 and TRBJ1-5, with 7 bases identical to TRBD1. The V gene end was trimmed by 1 base and the J gene end by 3 bases; junction bases not matched to a gene: 7. The length of the CDR3 is 16 residues. Germline CDR1 and CDR2: SGHNT and YYREEE (reference sequence). The CDR3 sequence: CASSLSPGQHNQPQHF. CDR3 sequence (DNA): TGTGCCAGCAGCTTGAGCCCGGGACAGCACAATCAGCCCCAGCATTTT.

This chain joins TRBV11-2 and TRBJ2-5; D possibly corresponds to TRBD1 (5 bases). This CDR3 is built from 13 residues. Trimming removed 5 bases from V and 5 bases from J, with 12 bases in between. Germline CDR1 reads SGHAT; CDR2 reads FQNNGV. As DNA, the CDR3 is TGTGCCAGCAGCGGGTATGGGGCGGAGACCCAGTACTTC. It translates to CASSGYGAETQYF.

V gene TRBV2 combines with J gene TRBJ1-4; D gene ambiguous. CDR1 and CDR2 from the germline V gene are SNHLY and FYNNEI. The CDR3 loop spans 13 amino acids. Trimming left V 8 bases short and J 3 bases short, with 10 bases between. CDR3 DNA sequence: TGTGCCAGCGCCGATTCGGCTAATGAAAAACTGTTTTTT. This translates into CASADSANEKLFF.

This sequence joins TRBV15 and TRBJ2-5, with a possible D match to TRBD1 (5 bases). CDR1 is LNHNV and CDR2 is YYDKDF in the germline V gene (reference sequence). Trimming shortened V by 0 bases and J by 5 bases, and 13 bases separated the two germline ends. This CDR3 region has 15 residues. The CDR3 loop reads CATSRDGQNRETQYF. The DNA of the CDR3 is TGTGCCACCAGCAGAGATGGACAAAATAGGGAGACCCAGTACTTC. Supplemented by reference TRBV15 and TRBJ2-5, the full variable domain reads DAMVIQNPRYQVTQFGKPVTLSCSQTLNHNVMYWYQQKSSQAPKLLFHYYDKDFNNEADTPDNFQSRRPNTSFCFLDIRSPGLGDTAMYLCATSRDGQNRETQYFGPGTRLLVL.

The V and J genes are TRBV5-1 and TRBJ2-2; a weak D match, TRBD2 (5 bases). This CDR3 spans 12 amino acids. Germline-derived CDR1 and CDR2 are SGHRS and YFSETQ. V was trimmed by 0 bases and J by 10 bases, leaving 7 bases between them. The CDR3 region is CASSLGLTELFF. In DNA form, the CDR3 reads TGCGCCAGCAGCTTGGGACTAACGGAGCTGTTTTTT.

This sequence joins TRBV27 and TRBJ1-1; TRBD1 matches 9 bases. Germline V gene sequence: CDR1 MNHEY, CDR2 SMNVEV (reference sequence). Trimming at V came to 6 bases and at J to 0 bases, leaving 2 bases not matched to a gene. The CDR3 spans 14 residues. CDR3 sequence (DNA): TGTGCCAGCAGACAGGGGGCCATGAACACTGAAGCTTTCTTT. This translates into CASRQGAMNTEAFF.

CDR3 nucleotides: TGCGCCAGCAGCCAGGCTGACAGGTTTACTGAAGCTTTCTTT. As protein: CASSQADRFTEAFF. This chain joins TRBV4-1 and TRBJ1-1; D perhaps matches TRBD1 (6 bases). Trimming cost V 3 bases and J 5 bases, with 13 bases left between them. The germline gives CDR1 MGHRA, CDR2 YSYEKL. The CDR3 is 14 amino acids.

The chain has TRBV13 and TRBJ1-2; unclear D gene. The CDR3 spans 14 residues. Trimming cost V 5 bases and J 6 bases, with 16 bases left between them. The germline V gene has CDR1 PRHDT and CDR2 FYEKMQ (reference sequence). The CDR3 region is CASSPRGFGDGYTF. The DNA for the CDR3 is TGTGCCAGCAGCCCCCGGGGATTCGGGGATGGCTACACCTTC.